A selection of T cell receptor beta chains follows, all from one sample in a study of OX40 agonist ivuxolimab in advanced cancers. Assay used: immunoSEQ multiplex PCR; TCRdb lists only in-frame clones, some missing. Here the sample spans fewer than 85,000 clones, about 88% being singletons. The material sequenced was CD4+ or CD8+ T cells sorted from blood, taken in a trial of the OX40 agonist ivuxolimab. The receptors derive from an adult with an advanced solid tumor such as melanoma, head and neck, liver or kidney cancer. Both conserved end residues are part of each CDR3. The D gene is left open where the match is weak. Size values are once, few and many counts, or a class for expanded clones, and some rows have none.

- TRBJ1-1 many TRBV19 CASRKELNTEAFF TGTGCCAGTCGCAAGGAGCTGAACACTGAAGCTTTCTTT
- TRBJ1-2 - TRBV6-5 CASSLTTLNNYGYTF TGTGCCAGCAGTCTTACTACCCTTAACAACTATGGCTACACCTTC
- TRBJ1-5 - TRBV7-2 CASSFDNQPQHF TGTGCCAGCAGCTTTGATAATCAGCCCCAGCATTTT
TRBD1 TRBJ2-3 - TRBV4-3 CASSRNPGQGGTDTQYF TGCGCCAGCAGCCGGAATCCCGGACAGGGCGGCACAGATACGCAGTATTTT
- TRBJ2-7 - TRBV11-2 CASSLDVGSSYEQYF TGTGCCAGCAGCTTAGACGTCGGTAGCTCCTACGAGCAGTACTTC
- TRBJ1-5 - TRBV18 CASSPGVMDQPQHF TGTGCCAGCTCACCAGGGGTTATGGATCAGCCCCAGCATTTT
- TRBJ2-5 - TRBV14 CASSRVLETQYF TGTGCCAGCAGCAGGGTTTTAGAGACCCAGTACTTC
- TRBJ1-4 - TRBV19 CASSGQFEKLFF TGTGCCAGTAGTGGGCAGTTCGAAAAACTGTTTTTT
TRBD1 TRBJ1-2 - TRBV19 CASLGPGQGALYGYTF TGTGCCAGCCTGGGGCCGGGACAGGGGGCGTTGTATGGCTACACCTTC
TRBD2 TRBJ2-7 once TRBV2 CASTEGWEGYEQYF TGTGCCAGCACTGAGGGGTGGGAGGGATACGAGCAGTACTTC
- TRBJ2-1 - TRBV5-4 CASSLDEGAEYNEQFF TGTGCCAGCAGCCTTGATGAAGGGGCAGAGTACAATGAGCAGTTCTTC
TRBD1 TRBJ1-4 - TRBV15 CATSSGWQGGLNEKLFF TGTGCCACCAGCAGCGGGTGGCAGGGGGGCCTTAATGAAAAACTGTTTTTT
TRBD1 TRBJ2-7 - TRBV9 CASSPRGTGALEQYF TGTGCCAGCAGCCCACGAGGGACAGGGGCCCTCGAACAGTACTTC
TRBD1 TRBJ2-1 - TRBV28 CASTWGTDNEQFF TGTGCCAGCACCTGGGGGACAGACAATGAGCAGTTCTTC
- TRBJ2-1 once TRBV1 CTSSPSGATYNEQFF TGCACCAGCAGCCCTAGCGGGGCAACCTACAATGAGCAGTTCTTC
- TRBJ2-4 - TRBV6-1 CASSGGDGKNIQYF TGTGCCAGCAGTGGAGGGGACGGCAAAAACATTCAGTACTTC
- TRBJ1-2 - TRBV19 CASSTGVGSHGYTF TGTGCCAGTAGTACAGGGGTGGGGTCCCATGGCTACACCTTC
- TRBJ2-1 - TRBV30 CAWSLGSSSYNEQFF TGTGCCTGGAGCCTAGGGTCTAGCTCCTACAATGAGCAGTTCTTC
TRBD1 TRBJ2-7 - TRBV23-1 CASSRLRDRGPAWSYEQYF TGCGCCAGCAGTCGACTCCGGGACAGGGGCCCCGCTTGGTCCTACGAGCAGTACTTC
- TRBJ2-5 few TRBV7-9 CASSERARRGETQYF TGTGCCAGCAGCGAGAGGGCTAGACGAGGAGAGACCCAGTACTTC
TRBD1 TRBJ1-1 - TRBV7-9 CASSLKGGPEAFF TGTGCCAGCAGCTTAAAAGGGGGCCCTGAAGCTTTCTTT
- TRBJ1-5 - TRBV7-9 CASSSVGGSNQPQHF TGTGCCAGCAGCTCAGTAGGGGGGAGCAATCAGCCCCAGCATTTT
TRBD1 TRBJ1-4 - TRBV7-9 CATELPDRGREKLFF TGTGCCACCGAGCTCCCGGACAGGGGGAGAGAAAAACTGTTTTTT
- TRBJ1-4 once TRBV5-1 CASSFWQAPQTTNEKLFF TGCGCCAGCAGCTTCTGGCAGGCCCCCCAGACAACTAATGAAAAACTGTTTTTT
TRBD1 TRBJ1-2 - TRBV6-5 CASTRAGTGEYGYTF TGTGCCAGCACCCGAGCAGGGACAGGGGAATATGGCTACACCTTC
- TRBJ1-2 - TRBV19 CASSLVANYGYTF TGTGCCAGTAGCCTCGTAGCTAACTATGGCTACACCTTC
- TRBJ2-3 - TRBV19 CASSIRPHLTDTQYF TGTGCCAGTAGTATAAGGCCACACCTCACAGATACGCAGTATTTT
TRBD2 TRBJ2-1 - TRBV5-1 CASSLSAGGPSGEQFF TGCGCCAGCAGCTTGTCGGCGGGAGGGCCCTCGGGTGAGCAGTTCTTC
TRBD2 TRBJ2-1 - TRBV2 CASRRPGSGLGFDEQFF TGTGCCAGCAGACGCCCCGGGAGCGGACTAGGGTTCGATGAGCAGTTCTTC
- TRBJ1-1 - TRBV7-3 CASSRQQNTEAFF TGTGCCAGCAGCAGACAGCAAAACACTGAAGCTTTCTTT
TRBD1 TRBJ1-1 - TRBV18 CASSPTGSTNTEAFF TGTGCCAGCTCACCGACAGGGAGTACGAACACTGAAGCTTTCTTT
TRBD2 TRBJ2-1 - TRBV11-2 CASIMVSSGRFRGEQFF TGTGCCAGCATCATGGTCTCGAGCGGGAGGTTTCGAGGTGAGCAGTTCTTC
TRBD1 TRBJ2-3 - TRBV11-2 CASSPDRGTQYF TGTGCCAGCAGCCCAGACAGGGGTACGCAGTATTTT
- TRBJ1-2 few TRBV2 CASSRLGESGYTF TGTGCCAGCAGCCGCTTGGGGGAGTCCGGCTACACCTTC
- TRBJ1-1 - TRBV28 CASSLFGTDTEAFF TGTGCCAGCAGTTTATTTGGGACGGACACTGAAGCTTTCTTT
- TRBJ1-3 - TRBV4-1 CASSQGAGNGNTIYF TGCGCCAGCAGCCAAGGTGCGGGTAATGGAAACACCATATATTTT
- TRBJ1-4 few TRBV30 CAWSLLGGEKLFF TGTGCCTGGAGTTTACTTGGCGGGGAAAAACTGTTTTTT
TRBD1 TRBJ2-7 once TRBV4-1 CASSQDWATGYEQYF TGCGCCAGCAGCCAAGATTGGGCGACAGGGTACGAGCAGTACTTC
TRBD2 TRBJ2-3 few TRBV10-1 CASSEKRGSWTDTQYF TGCGCCAGCAGTGAAAAGCGGGGGTCTTGGACAGATACGCAGTATTTT
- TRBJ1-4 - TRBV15 CATSSGRRDEKLFF TGTGCCACCAGCAGTGGTCGCAGGGATGAAAAACTGTTTTTT
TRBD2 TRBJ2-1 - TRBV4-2 CASSQGISGGTYNEQFF TGTGCCAGCAGCCAAGGTATCAGCGGGGGAACCTACAATGAGCAGTTCTTC
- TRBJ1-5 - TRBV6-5 CASTIQAGQPQHF TGTGCCAGCACCATACAGGCGGGTCAGCCCCAGCATTTT
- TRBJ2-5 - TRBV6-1 CASTHGDSTYF TGTGCCAGCACCCACGGGGATAGCACCTACTTC
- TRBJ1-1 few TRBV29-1 CSVAETAEAFF TGCAGCGTTGCAGAGACCGCTGAAGCTTTCTTT
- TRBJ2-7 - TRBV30 CAWSSLGVQYF TGTGCCTGGAGTTCCCTTGGCGTGCAGTACTTC
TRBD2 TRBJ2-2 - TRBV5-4 CASSLGAGTMNTGELFF TGTGCCAGCAGCTTAGGGGCTGGGACTATGAACACCGGGGAGCTGTTTTTT
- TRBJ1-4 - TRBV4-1 CASSLGVLNEKLFF TGCGCCAGCAGCCTAGGGGTTCTTAATGAAAAACTGTTTTTT
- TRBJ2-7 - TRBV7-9 CASSLVGDPYEQYF TGTGCCAGCAGCTTAGTGGGGGACCCCTACGAGCAGTACTTC
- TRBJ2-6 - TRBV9 CASSVVGSGANVLTF TGTGCCAGCAGCGTTGTCGGCTCTGGGGCCAACGTCCTGACTTTC